This entry describes one TCR beta chain. What antigen it recognizes has not been identified. The record has no base qualities; no much larger clone is one base away. Relative to germline, V is missing 6 bases and J is missing 1 base, with 4 bases of the junction outside any gene match. CDR1 is given as SGHNT and CDR2 as YENEEA, both from the germline V gene. Taken from cysteine to phenylalanine, the CDR3 has 14 residues. Only the CDR3 DNA is retained, 42 bases long and in frame from the first base. The record originates from a study of blood T cell repertoires in COVID-19 (dated by TCRdb to 2018 to 2021). Background on the whole study: Samples from collaborators originated in the United States, Italy and Spain and spanned both the acute and convalescent phases of COVID-19. Where available, HLA class I and class II types were obtained from metadata supplied by the sample provider rather than from assay-based typing. Deeply sampled blood TCRbeta repertoires from subjects exposed to, actively infected with, or recovered from COVID-19 were included in the dataset. The prospective study material was composed of cDNA or gDNA derived from T cells, B-cell-depleted T cells, or PBMCs. A freely available public database, intended as a resource for researchers studying the immune response to SARS-CoV-2, is where the repertoires were released. Sample metadata almost always included a de-identified subject ID, COVID-19 status, age in years and sex. The samples were drawn from the first 160 participants of the ongoing ImmuneRACE study and from under 1,500 subjects provided by 6 global collaborators. Broader findings and caveats from the paper: How much clinical and demographic metadata was included differed by source and by participant, and the metadata was provided uncurated.

TCRbeta CDR3 regions were amplified from genomic DNA by means of the immunoSEQ Assay, a bias-controlled multiplex PCR. The study's own analysis went as follows. The number of nucleated cells in each sample was estimated by amplification of reference gene primers within the assay. Sequence reads were collapsed and filtered to measure the absolute abundance of every unique TCRbeta CDR3 rearrangement. For each sample, productive Simpson clonality was calculated as the square root of Simpson's diversity index across productive rearrangements. TCRdb stores this immuneACCESS table with in-frame sequences only. Part of the clones is absent; in the studies checked, under half of the shortfall reflects unresolved V genes, and no reason is known for the rest. V and J calls and clone size are as listed in that table; D and trimming were resolved from the DNA. The sample table shows about 280,000 clones, and roughly 85% are seen once. The ten largest clones take up 2.5% of the sample.

Enrolling through a virtual design, the prospective study's participants ranged in age from roughly 18 to 95 years and lived across some 22 United States geographic areas. In the prospective study, participants were assigned to cohorts based on the clinical history participants reported in a screening survey and a study questionnaire. ImmuneRACE Cohort 3 recovered participants were defined by two consecutive negative NP/OP PCR tests, healthcare professional clearance, or symptom resolution. In the prospective study, whole blood, serum and a nasopharyngeal or oropharyngeal swab were collected from each participant by mobile phlebotomists. Participants in the prospective study had the option to provide additional blood draws and questionnaires over a roughly two-month period. Prospective study blood samples were shipped either frozen or at room temperature before DNA extraction.

Sequenced input: PBMCs or T cells enriched from blood (not recorded which). This receptor chain uses TRBV11-3 and TRBJ2-3, and 7 bases in between align with TRBD1. This sequence was found in a woman between 45 and 60 years old who had recovered from COVID-19. In nucleotides, the sequence is TGTGCCAGCAGTTATGACAGGGGCACAGATACGCAGTATTTT. This encodes CASSYDRGTDTQYF.